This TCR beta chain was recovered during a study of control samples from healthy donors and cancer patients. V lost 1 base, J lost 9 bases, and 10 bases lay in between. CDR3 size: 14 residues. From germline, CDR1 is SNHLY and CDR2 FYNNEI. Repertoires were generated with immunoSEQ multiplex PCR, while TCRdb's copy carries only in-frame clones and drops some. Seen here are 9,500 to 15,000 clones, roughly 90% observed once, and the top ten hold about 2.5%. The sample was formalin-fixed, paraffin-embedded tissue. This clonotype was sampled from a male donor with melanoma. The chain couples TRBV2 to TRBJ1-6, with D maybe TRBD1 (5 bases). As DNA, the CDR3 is TGTGCCAGCAGTGAAGGGGGGAACCGTTCACCCCTCCACTTT. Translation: CASSEGGNRSPLHF.